This T cell receptor (beta chain) was retrieved from a study of T cell repertoires in aging, cancer and after chemotherapy. Relative to its sample, this clonotype is medium-sized. The antigen is not known. This CDR3 is 13 amino acids long. Germline CDR1 GTSNPN, CDR2 SVGIG (reference sequence). Trimming shortened V by 0 bases and J by 3 bases, and 8 bases separated the two germline ends. Peripheral blood genomic DNA, not sorted cells or RNA, was the template. Study-wide points: In each cancer cohort, median generation probability increased across chemotherapy, suggesting thymic output rebounded.

A mixed TRB-A/B primer pool amplified rearranged TRB by multiplex touch-down PCR. MiXCR was run by TCRdb on the multiplex PCR reads, yielding one entry per CDR3 protein. The table shows about 12,000 distinct CDR3 sequences, with 30% to 40% occurring only once. The chain joins TRBV30 to TRBJ2-5; D might be TRBD2 (6 bases). The sequence came from a human donor in good health. The donor label of this sample is uncertain. The specimen sequenced was blood. CDR3 amino acids: CAWSVREKETQYF. The CDR3 DNA sequence: TGTGCCTGGAGTGTACGGGAGAAAGAGACCCAGTACTTC. Using reference TRBV30 and TRBJ2-5 for the parts outside the CDR3, the full variable domain is SQTIHQWPATLVQPVGSPLSLECTVEGTSNPNLYWYRQAAGRGLQLLFYSVGIGQISSEVPQNLSASRPQDRQFILSSKKLLLSDSGFYLCAWSVREKETQYFGPGTRLLVL.